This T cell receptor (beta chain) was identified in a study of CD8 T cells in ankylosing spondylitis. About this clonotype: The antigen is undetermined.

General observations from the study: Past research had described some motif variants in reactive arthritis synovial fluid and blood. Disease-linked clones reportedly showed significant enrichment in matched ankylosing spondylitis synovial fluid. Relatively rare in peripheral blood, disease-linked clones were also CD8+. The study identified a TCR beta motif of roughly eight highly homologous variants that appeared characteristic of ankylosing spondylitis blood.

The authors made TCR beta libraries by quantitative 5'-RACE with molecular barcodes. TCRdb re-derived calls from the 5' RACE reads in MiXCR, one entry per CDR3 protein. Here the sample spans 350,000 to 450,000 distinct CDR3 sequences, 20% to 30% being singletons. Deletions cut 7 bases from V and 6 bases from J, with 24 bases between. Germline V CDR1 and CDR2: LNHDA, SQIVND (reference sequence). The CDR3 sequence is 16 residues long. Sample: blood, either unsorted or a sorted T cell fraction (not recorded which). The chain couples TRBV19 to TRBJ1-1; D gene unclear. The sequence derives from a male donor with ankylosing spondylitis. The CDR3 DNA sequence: TGTGCCAGTACCACCCGGAGGTTAGAAACCGTTGCTGAAGCTTTCTTT. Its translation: CASTTRRLETVAEAFF.